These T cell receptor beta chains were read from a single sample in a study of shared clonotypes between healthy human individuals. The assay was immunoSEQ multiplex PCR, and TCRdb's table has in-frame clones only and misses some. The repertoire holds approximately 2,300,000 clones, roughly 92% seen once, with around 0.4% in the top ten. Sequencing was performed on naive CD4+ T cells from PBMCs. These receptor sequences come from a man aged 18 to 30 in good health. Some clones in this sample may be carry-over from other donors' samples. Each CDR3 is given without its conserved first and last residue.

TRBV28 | ASSLLRGTDPLAKNIQY
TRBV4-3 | ASSQAGADTQY
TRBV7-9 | ASSPARGSTGNTIY
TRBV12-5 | ASGSSGRPYNEQF
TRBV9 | ASSIRGSTDTQY
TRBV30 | AWPPTTLSGNQPQH
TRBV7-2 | ASSEQGLAYETQY
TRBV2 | ASSEGNNQPQH
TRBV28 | ASGSDWGRGTEAF
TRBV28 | ASMVTSTHEQY
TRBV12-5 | ASGLVLSQGPTEAF
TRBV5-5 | ASSWPGQGRETQY
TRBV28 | ASLGQVDEKLF
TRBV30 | AWSGPWLGSNEKLF
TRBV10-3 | AISTSNEAYEQY
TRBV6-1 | ASITDRVIAGELF
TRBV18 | ASSRALGDYGYT
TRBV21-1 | ASSKEWGTAGYDNEQF
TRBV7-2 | ASSPGQGYHNEQF
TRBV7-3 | ASSLGLTVNEQF
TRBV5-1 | ASSPGVAGVYEQY
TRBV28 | ASSSPGQGPHEQY
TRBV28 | ASSTTTPDSNGNTIY
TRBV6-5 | ASSEGQGPY
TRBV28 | ASSGTGASGRLYEQY
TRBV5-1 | ASSLVSNEQY
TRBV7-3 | ASSSRAGESTDTQY
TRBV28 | ASSTLGQAAEAF
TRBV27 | ASSFLRAGHEETQY
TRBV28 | ASSAGQVGNYGYT
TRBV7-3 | ASSRQGADTQY
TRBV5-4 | ASSLGSRTGDYEQY
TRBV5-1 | ASSQGQGGYGYT
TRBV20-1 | SARDRFGAF
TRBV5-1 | ASRRETQY
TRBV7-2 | ASSSQPLAGGTQY
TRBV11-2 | ASSLGTYSGNTIY
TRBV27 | ASSLRGYGSFGNEQF
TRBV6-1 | ASSAKGEGNTEAF
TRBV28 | ASTGAGYEQY
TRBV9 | ASSVEVSVEQF
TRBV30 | AWSVKRSFPPLF
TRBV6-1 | ASSEAYRLREQY
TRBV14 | ASSRKQGSDTQY
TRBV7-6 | ASSLVQANQETQY
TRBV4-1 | ASSHRGQPNTGELF
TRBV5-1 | ASSFTGSNEKLF
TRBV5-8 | ASSLNGGMNTEAF
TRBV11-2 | ASSLIAGGYNEQF
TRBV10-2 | ASSEFLTSGTADTQY
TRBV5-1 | ASSRQGADTGELF
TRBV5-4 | ASSLTPAGTGGETQY